The present TCR beta chain was sequenced within a study of blood T cell repertoires in COVID-19. Study-level information: The United States, Italy and Spain were the sources of the acute and convalescent COVID-19 samples.

TCRdb's table, derived via immunoSEQ multiplex PCR, lists solely in-frame clones and lacks some. The table has about 250,000 clones, just over 85% seen once. Cohort allocation depended upon clinical history that participants reported. The CDR3 totals 13 residues. The V segment lost 10 bases and the J segment 2 bases; nucleotides outside the gene matches: 7. The germline gives CDR1 SNHLY, CDR2 FYNNEI. Sequenced: PBMCs or T cells enriched from blood (not recorded which). V and J are TRBV2 and TRBJ1-1; 7 bases line up with TRBD1. The receptor comes from a man aged 40-49 years who had recovered from COVID-19. For the CDR3, the DNA is TGTGCCACTCGGGACAGTAGAAACACTGAAGCTTTCTTT. Translated, it gives CATRDSRNTEAFF. Using reference TRBV2 and TRBJ1-1 for the parts outside the CDR3, the full variable domain is EPEVTQTPSHQVTQMGQEVILRCVPISNHLYFYWYRQILGQKVEFLVSFYNNEISEKSEIFDDQFSVERPDGSNFTLKIRSTKLEDSAMYFCATRDSRNTEAFFGQGTRLTVV.